This TCR beta chain was found in a study of blood T cell repertoires in COVID-19. Study-level information: In each case, the material was cDNA or gDNA derived from T cells, B-cell-depleted T cells, or PBMCs.

Sequencing used immunoSEQ multiplex PCR; TCRdb keeps in-frame clones, though not all of them. Found here are about 160,000 clones, approximately 88% of them singletons; the top ten hold less than 5%. The specimen was peripheral blood. The receptor's source is a woman in her fifties or sixties who had recovered from COVID-19.

The CDR3 here is CASSMVRVENIQYF. In DNA, the CDR3 is TGTGCCAGTAGTATGGTCCGGGTCGAAAACATTCAGTACTTC. This chain uses TRBV19 with TRBJ2-4; no definite D call. The CDR3 runs to 14 residues. V dropped 3 bases and J dropped 5 bases, with 11 bases sitting between them. Germline V gene sequence: CDR1 LNHDA, CDR2 SQIVND (reference sequence).